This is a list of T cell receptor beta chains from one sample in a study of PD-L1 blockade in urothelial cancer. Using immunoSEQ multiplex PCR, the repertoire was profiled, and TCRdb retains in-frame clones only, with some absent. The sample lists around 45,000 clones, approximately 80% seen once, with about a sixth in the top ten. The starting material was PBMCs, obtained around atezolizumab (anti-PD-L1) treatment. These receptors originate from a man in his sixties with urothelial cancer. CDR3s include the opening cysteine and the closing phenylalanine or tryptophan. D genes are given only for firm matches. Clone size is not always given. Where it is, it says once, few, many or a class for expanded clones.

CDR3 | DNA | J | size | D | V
CASPRREPGEQYF | TGTGCCAGCCCCCGGCGGGAGCCGGGCGAGCAGTACTTC | TRBJ2-7 | - | TRBD2 | TRBV11-3
CASTRGSGDYGYTF | TGTGCCAGCACCAGGGGGTCAGGGGACTATGGCTACACCTTC | TRBJ1-2 | - | TRBD1 | TRBV6-6
CAGRISGYGYTF | TGTGCCGGGAGGATATCGGGCTATGGCTACACCTTC | TRBJ1-2 | - | - | TRBV30
CASTFGVNTEAFF | TGTGCCAGCACTTTCGGGGTGAACACTGAAGCTTTCTTT | TRBJ1-1 | few | - | TRBV11-2
CASSPGVGGQETQYF | TGTGCCAGCAGCCCCGGCGTAGGGGGCCAAGAGACCCAGTACTTC | TRBJ2-5 | - | - | TRBV11-2
CAIRDRDSPLHF | TGTGCCATCCGAGACAGGGATTCACCCCTCCACTTT | TRBJ1-6 | - | TRBD1 | TRBV10-3
CSASGTVNTEAFF | TGCAGCGCCTCCGGGACAGTCAACACTGAAGCTTTCTTT | TRBJ1-1 | - | TRBD1 | TRBV29-1
CASTGQREETQYF | TGTGCCAGCACCGGACAGCGAGAAGAGACCCAGTACTTC | TRBJ2-5 | - | - | TRBV6-6
CASSLAQALFF | TGTGCCAGCAGCTTAGCCCAGGCCCTGTTTTTT | TRBJ2-2 | - | - | TRBV7-9
CASNRAGDNQPQHF | TGTGCCTCGAACCGCGCCGGAGACAATCAGCCCCAGCATTTT | TRBJ1-5 | - | - | TRBV19
CASSIVRGGPDTEAFF | TGCGCCAGCAGCATCGTAAGGGGGGGGCCCGACACTGAAGCTTTCTTT | TRBJ1-1 | - | - | TRBV5-1
CASSNFPRDSLNEQFF | TGTGCCAGCAGTAACTTTCCACGGGACTCCCTCAATGAGCAGTTCTTC | TRBJ2-1 | - | - | TRBV27
CASSQLGVNTGELFF | TGTGCCAGCAGCCAATTGGGAGTAAACACCGGGGAGCTGTTTTTT | TRBJ2-2 | - | - | TRBV14
CASSIRAGGNEQFF | TGTGCCAGCTCCATAAGAGCGGGGGGTAATGAGCAGTTCTTC | TRBJ2-1 | - | TRBD2 | TRBV6-4
CASSSRTSGADTQYF | TGTGCCAGCAGCTCAAGGACTAGCGGGGCGGATACGCAGTATTTT | TRBJ2-3 | - | TRBD2 | TRBV11-2
CASSFNRQETQYF | TGTGCCAGCAGCTTTAACAGACAAGAGACCCAGTACTTC | TRBJ2-5 | few | - | TRBV7-2
CASASTQYF | TGCGCCAGCGCCAGTACGCAGTATTTT | TRBJ2-3 | - | - | TRBV10-1
CASSQENADIYEQYF | TGCGCCAGCAGCCAAGAGAATGCGGATATCTACGAGCAGTACTTC | TRBJ2-7 | - | - | TRBV4-3
CASSRDRVYEQYF | TGTGCCAGCAGCCGAGACAGGGTCTACGAGCAGTACTTC | TRBJ2-7 | - | TRBD1 | TRBV11-1
CASSLWDRGAPETQYF | TGTGCCAGCAGTTTGTGGGACAGGGGGGCCCCGGAGACCCAGTACTTC | TRBJ2-5 | few | TRBD1 | TRBV28
CASSTSTGTGGIDTQYF | TGTGCCAGTAGTACCTCAACCGGGACAGGGGGTATAGATACGCAGTATTTT | TRBJ2-3 | - | TRBD1 | TRBV19
CASTWTGYNEQFF | TGTGCCAGCACTTGGACTGGATACAATGAGCAGTTCTTC | TRBJ2-1 | few | - | TRBV6-5
CASSLGGRESDTQYF | TGCGCCAGCAGCTTGGGCGGCAGGGAATCAGATACGCAGTATTTT | TRBJ2-3 | - | - | TRBV5-1
CASSLDRENEQYF | TGTGCCAGCAGCCTTGACAGGGAGAACGAGCAGTACTTC | TRBJ2-7 | once | TRBD1 | TRBV7-6
CASSRSGVGEQYF | TGTGCCAGCAGCCGTTCAGGGGTCGGAGAGCAGTACTTC | TRBJ2-7 | few | - | TRBV7-9
CASSLVGTSGGVADTQYF | TGTGCCAGCAGCTTAGTGGGGACTAGCGGGGGGGTAGCAGATACGCAGTATTTT | TRBJ2-3 | - | TRBD2 | TRBV7-2
CASSLRVVTDTQYF | TGTGCCAGCAGCCTACGAGTCGTCACAGATACGCAGTATTTT | TRBJ2-3 | - | - | TRBV14
CASSPGQGRNTEAFF | TGTGCCAGCTCACCCGGACAGGGCCGGAACACTGAAGCTTTCTTT | TRBJ1-1 | - | TRBD1 | TRBV18
CASSQDKGGQGYEKLFF | TGTGCCAGCAGCCAAGATAAAGGAGGACAGGGTTATGAAAAACTGTTTTTT | TRBJ1-4 | - | TRBD1 | TRBV4-2
CASSGDSPYNEQFF | TGTGCCAGCTCCGGGGACAGCCCTTACAATGAGCAGTTCTTC | TRBJ2-1 | - | TRBD1 | TRBV18
CASSLSQGSYGYTF | TGTGCCAGCAGTTTGTCACAGGGTAGCTATGGCTACACCTTC | TRBJ1-2 | few | - | TRBV28
CASSPLKTANYGYTF | TGTGCCAGCAGCCCCCTAAAGACAGCTAACTATGGCTACACCTTC | TRBJ1-2 | - | - | TRBV4-2
CASSLWGQGFRETQYF | TGTGCCAGCAGTTTATGGGGACAGGGATTCAGGGAGACCCAGTACTTC | TRBJ2-5 | - | TRBD1 | TRBV27
CSVAGGFNTGELFF | TGCAGCGTTGCAGGGGGCTTCAACACCGGGGAGCTGTTTTTT | TRBJ2-2 | - | TRBD1 | TRBV29-1
CASSIDRGHSSYNEQFF | TGTGCCAGTAGTATCGACAGGGGTCACAGCTCCTACAATGAGCAGTTCTTC | TRBJ2-1 | - | TRBD1 | TRBV19
CASSKTSGSWGEQFF | TGTGCCAGCAGCAAGACTAGCGGGAGTTGGGGTGAGCAGTTCTTC | TRBJ2-1 | - | TRBD2 | TRBV7-2
CASTPLGQGFHEQYF | TGTGCCAGCACCCCATTGGGACAGGGGTTCCACGAGCAGTACTTC | TRBJ2-7 | once | TRBD1 | TRBV7-9
CASSLVGGALAKNIQYF | TGTGCCAGCAGCTTAGTCGGCGGAGCCCTAGCCAAAAACATTCAGTACTTC | TRBJ2-4 | - | - | TRBV7-9
CASSPLRGKGYTF | TGCGCCAGCAGCCCCCTCCGGGGGAAAGGCTACACCTTC | TRBJ1-2 | few | - | TRBV4-1
CASSQSGGSEQYF | TGTGCTAGCAGCCAAAGCGGGGGGTCCGAGCAGTACTTC | TRBJ2-7 | - | TRBD2 | TRBV7-7
CASAETQYF | TGTGCCAGTGCGGAGACCCAGTACTTC | TRBJ2-5 | - | - | TRBV21-1
CASSSRTGTVETQYF | TGTGCCAGCAGCTCACGGACAGGGACGGTGGAGACCCAGTACTTC | TRBJ2-5 | - | TRBD1 | TRBV13
CSVGGSGRRSYNEQFF | TGCAGCGTTGGGGGGTCCGGGAGGAGGTCCTACAATGAGCAGTTCTTC | TRBJ2-1 | - | TRBD2 | TRBV29-1
CASSGPGQPTGELFF | TGTGCCAGCAGCGGACCGGGACAGCCTACCGGGGAGCTGTTTTTT | TRBJ2-2 | few | TRBD1 | TRBV7-9
CASSSGRLAGRNEQFF | TGTGCCAGCAGTTCGGGGAGACTAGCGGGACGTAATGAGCAGTTCTTC | TRBJ2-1 | - | TRBD2 | TRBV27
CASSPPGLKLEQYF | TGTGCCAGCAGTCCCCCAGGGCTTAAGCTCGAGCAGTACTTC | TRBJ2-7 | - | - | TRBV2
CASSPVLARQETQYF | TGTGCCAGCTCACCAGTATTAGCTCGTCAAGAGACCCAGTACTTC | TRBJ2-5 | - | - | TRBV18
CASSSRGQVNEQFF | TGTGCCAGCAGCAGCAGGGGGCAGGTCAATGAGCAGTTCTTC | TRBJ2-1 | - | - | TRBV21-1
CSAMEETQYF | TGCAGTGCTATGGAGGAGACCCAGTACTTC | TRBJ2-5 | - | - | TRBV20-1
CASSQIQGSYEQYF | TGTGCCAGCAGCCAGATACAGGGCTCCTACGAGCAGTACTTC | TRBJ2-7 | - | - | TRBV4-2
CAWQGSSEKLFF | TGTGCCTGGCAGGGTTCGAGTGAAAAACTGTTTTTT | TRBJ1-4 | once | - | TRBV30
CASSQEFGLIGGDTQYF | TGCGCCAGCAGCCAAGAATTCGGGCTTATCGGGGGAGATACGCAGTATTTT | TRBJ2-3 | - | - | TRBV4-1
CASSLPGTLNNEQFF | TGTGCCAGTAGTCTACCGGGGACTCTCAACAATGAGCAGTTCTTC | TRBJ2-1 | - | - | TRBV19
CASSFGTGGWGNQPQHF | TGTGCCAGCAGTTTCGGGACAGGGGGCTGGGGGAATCAGCCCCAGCATTTT | TRBJ1-5 | - | TRBD1 | TRBV28
CASSLEGRRQETQYF | TGCGCCAGCAGCTTGGAGGGGCGCCGGCAAGAGACCCAGTACTTC | TRBJ2-5 | - | - | TRBV5-1